This T cell receptor beta chain was captured by sequencing in a study of OX40 agonist ivuxolimab in advanced cancers. The V and J ends lost 1 base and 2 bases respectively, with 9 bases between them. The CDR3 totals 16 residues. CDR1 and CDR2 (germline): LNHNV, YYDKDF (reference sequence). TCRdb's table, derived via immunoSEQ multiplex PCR, lists solely in-frame clones and lacks some. The table shows some 84,000 clones, with around 93% occurring only once. Sample: CD4+ or CD8+ T cells sorted from blood, taken in a trial of the OX40 agonist ivuxolimab. The chain has TRBV15 and TRBJ2-6; D is perhaps TRBD1 (6 bases). This sequence originates from an adult with an advanced solid tumor such as melanoma, head and neck, liver or kidney cancer. CDR3 sequence (DNA): TGTGCCACCAGCAGAGGCCCAGGGGCTGGGGCCAACGTCCTGACTTTC. Protein: CATSRGPGAGANVLTF.